Following are 6 T cell receptor beta chains from one sample sequenced in a study of T cells after yellow fever vaccination. TCRdb recomputed calls from the 5' RACE reads with MiXCR, one row per CDR3 protein. The table records over 150,000 distinct CDR3 sequences, 6.2% of them present only once. The sequences come from CD4+ T cells sorted from PBMCs, collected on the day of the first yellow fever vaccination. All receptors derive from a man aged 18 to 29 who received the YFV17D yellow fever vaccine.

This clonotype was counted a few times. The genes are TRBV24-1 and TRBJ2-1, with D tentatively TRBD1 (6 bases). Trimming removed 4 bases at V and 3 bases at J, with 12 bases between. Looked up from germline, CDR1 is KGHDR and CDR2 is SFDVKD. This CDR3 has 15 residues. The CDR3 reads CATSEPGQRYNEQFF. The CDR3, as DNA: TGTGCCACCAGTGAACCCGGACAGCGCTACAATGAGCAGTTCTTC.

This clonotype occurred many times. At one end, the junction sequence differs from germline, possibly due to a read error. The CDR3 DNA reads as TGTGCCAGCAGCTTAGATCTGAAGGGGTTGGCCCTCAGCCTCTTC. Its protein is CASSLDLKGLALSLF. The chain couples TRBV11-2 to TRBJ2-1; perhaps TRBD1 as D (5 bases). The germline CDR1 and CDR2 sequences are SGHAT and FQNNGV. The CDR3 length is 15 residues.

This clonotype came up a few times. The chain couples TRBV20-1 to TRBJ1-1; 9 bases are shared with TRBD1. CDR3 length: 16 amino acids. J gave up 6 bases and V 2 bases, and 13 bases lay outside the gene matches. Looked up from germline, CDR1 is DFQATT and CDR2 is SNEGSKA (reference sequence). The CDR3: CSARSTGTGLVAEAFF. In DNA, the CDR3 is TGCAGTGCTAGAAGTACCGGGACAGGGTTAGTCGCTGAAGCTTTCTTT.

J is TRBJ1-4 and V is TRBV5-1; 8 bases match TRBD1. The CDR3 sequence is 15 residues long. Per the germline V gene, CDR1 is SGHRS and CDR2 is YFSETQ. J gave up 8 bases and V 2 bases, and 8 bases lay outside the gene matches. The CDR3 is CASSFQGARGEKLFF. The DNA of the CDR3 is TGCGCCAGCAGCTTCCAGGGGGCGCGAGGGGAAAAACTGTTTTTT.

This clonotype was detected many times. This chain uses TRBV9 with TRBJ2-7; no clear D. V shed 4 bases and J shed 5 bases, with 16 bases lying between them. Germline V gene data show CDR1 as SGDLS and CDR2 as YYNGEE. This CDR3 comprises 14 residues. The CDR3 loop is CASSPTVLPHEQYF. In DNA form, the CDR3 reads TGTGCCAGCAGCCCAACGGTCCTACCGCACGAGCAGTACTTC. The variable domain in full, completed from reference TRBV9 and TRBJ2-7, reads DSGVTQTPKHLITATGQRVTLRCSPRSGDLSVYWYQQSLDQGLQFLIQYYNGEERAKGNILERFSAQQFPDLHSELNLSSLELGDSALYFCASSPTVLPHEQYFGPGTRLTVT.

This clonotype was counted ten times or more. V usage is TRBV19 and J usage is TRBJ2-2; D is unresolved. Germline lookup yields CDR1 LNHDA and CDR2 SQIVND (reference sequence). The CDR3 totals 15 residues. V was clipped by 5 bases and J by 2 bases, with 12 bases between them. The CDR3 DNA reads as TGTGCCAGTAGTTCCCGGATGAGAAACACCGGGGAGCTGTTTTTT. Amino acids: CASSSRMRNTGELFF.